This TCR beta chain is drawn from a study of human T cells and chemical hapten exposure. Study information: On the upper back, patch tests were applied with 0.01% DPC and read at 6 days.

Concerning this clonotype: This sequence may be a read error, since a much larger clone differs from it by one base.

TCRdb independently ran MiXCR on the RACE reads; one entry per CDR3 protein. The table includes about 80,000 distinct CDR3 sequences, about a tenth detected once. Sample time point: patch test 2, 6 weeks after DPC sensitization. Treatment indicated: therapeutic diphenylcyclopropenone sensitization with weekly scalp DPC. Germline V gene lookup returns CDR1 KGHSH and CDR2 LQKENI. The CDR3 is made up of 14 amino acids. The clonotype comes from a young woman with alopecia areata. Some clones in this sample may be carry-over from other donors' samples. The chain links TRBV18 to TRBJ2-1; perhaps TRBD2 as D (6 bases). The sample was whole blood, taken in connection with sensitization to the hapten diphenylcyclopropenone (DPC). The CDR3 reads CASSPLLDGGEQLF. The CDR3, as DNA: TGTGCCAGCTCACCGCTACTAGACGGGGGTGAGCAGTTGTTC.